This T cell receptor (beta chain) comes out of a study of blood T cell repertoires in COVID-19. In the study overall: Sources were T cells, B-cell-depleted T cells, or PBMCs; the material itself was cDNA or gDNA.

The V segment lost 4 bases and the J segment 3 bases; nucleotides outside the gene matches: 7. Per the germline V gene, CDR1 is LNHDA and CDR2 is SQIVND (reference sequence). The CDR3 is 16 residues long. Under the authors' procedure: Estimation of nucleated cell counts was performed using reference gene primer amplification. Profiling relied on immunoSEQ multiplex PCR, and the TCRdb table lists in-frame clones only, not all of them. The V and J calls and clone size are taken from that table; D and trimming were inferred from the DNA. The sample has about 160,000 clones, about 88% seen once. Sequencing input: peripheral blood. J is TRBJ2-7 and V is TRBV19; 12 nucleotides align to TRBD2. The TCR was taken from an elderly woman with acute or convalescent COVID-19. The CDR3 DNA reads as TGTGCCAGTAGTAAAGAGACTAGCGGGAGAATCTACGAGCAGTACTTC. It specifies CASSKETSGRIYEQYF.